Below, 9 T cell receptor beta chains from the same sample are listed, as sequenced in a study of cytomegalovirus exposure and HLA in healthy donors. It was with 60 Vbeta and 13 Jbeta primers that the PCR ran. Assay used: immunoSEQ multiplex PCR; TCRdb lists only in-frame clones, some missing. The table lists about 120,000 clones, under 90% of them singletons. Specimen: PBMCs. These receptors were taken from a female donor in good health and CMV-seropositive.

This sequence joins TRBV9 and TRBJ2-3, with TRBD2 matching over 7 bases. Germline CDR1 reads SGDLS; CDR2 reads YYNGEE. This CDR3 contains 16 residues. V lost 3 bases, J lost 5 bases, and 12 bases stayed unmatched. In DNA form, the CDR3 reads TGTGCCAGCAGCGCGCGACCGACTAGCTGGAGAGATACGCAGTATTTT. Amino acid sequence: CASSARPTSWRDTQYF.

This clone was detected once. The chain is built from TRBV7-8 and TRBJ2-3; possibly TRBD2 for D (5 bases). Germline V gene sequence: CDR1 SGHVS, CDR2 FQNEAQ. The V end was cut by 2 bases, the J end by 1 base, with 13 bases between. The CDR3 is 16 amino acids. The CDR3 region is CASSLSLDGGTDTQYF. In nucleotides, the CDR3 is TGTGCCAGCAGCTTATCACTAGACGGCGGCACAGATACGCAGTATTTT.

The gene calls are TRBV7-3 and TRBJ1-1; D ambiguous. V gave up 3 bases and J gave up 3 bases, with 8 bases separating them. There are 13 residues in the CDR3. CDR1 SGHTA and CDR2 FQGTGA come from the germline V gene. The CDR3 is CASSFLSDTEAFF. The CDR3 nucleotides read TGTGCCAGCAGCTTCCTCAGTGACACTGAAGCTTTCTTT.

The rearrangement uses TRBV2 and TRBJ2-1; unclear D gene. Trimming cost V 5 bases and J 4 bases, with 3 bases left between them. Germline-derived CDR1 and CDR2 are SNHLY and FYNNEI. The CDR3 runs to 11 residues. Here the CDR3 DNA reads TGTGCCAGCAGTCCGTACAATGAGCAGTTCTTC. Its translation is CASSPYNEQFF.

As to this clone: Germline and junction disagree at one end, which may indicate a read error. This sequence joins TRBV7-9 and TRBJ2-7, with D perhaps matching TRBD2 (6 bases). Germline CDR1 reads SEHNR; CDR2 reads FQNEAQ (reference sequence). CDR3 length: 12 residues. CDR3 residues: CSSIGGKYEQYF. CDR3 DNA sequence: TGTTCCAGCATTGGGGGGAAGTACGAGCAGTACTTC.

This clone showed up just a few times. Within the sample, other DNA sequences also encode this same CDR3. The gene calls are TRBV2 and TRBJ1-5, with 9 bases matching TRBD1. The CDR3 consists of 14 residues. V gave up 4 bases and J gave up 2 bases; unmatched junction bases: 0. Germline CDR1 is SNHLY and CDR2 is FYNNEI. The CDR3 region has the DNA TGTGCCAGCAGTGGGACAGGGGGCAATCAGCCCCAGCATTTT. Translating gives CASSGTGGNQPQHF.

This chain connects TRBV6-1 to TRBJ2-5; D not resolved. This CDR3 comprises 13 residues. CDR1 is MNHNS and CDR2 is SASEGT in the germline V gene. V was shortened by 3 bases and J by 2 bases, with 7 bases between the two germline ends. CDR3 in amino acids: CASSELTQETQYF. CDR3 nucleotides: TGTGCCAGCAGTGAGTTGACACAAGAGACCCAGTACTTC.

V is TRBV7-6 and J is TRBJ1-4; D unclear. CDR1 is SGHVS, CDR2 FNYEAQ, per germline. Trimming removed 0 bases from V and 4 bases from J, with 3 bases in between. The CDR3 sequence is 13 residues long. CDR3 in amino acids: CASSLALNEKLFF. DNA for the CDR3: TGTGCCAGCAGCTTAGCCCTTAATGAAAAACTGTTTTTT.

The chain is built from TRBV6-6 and TRBJ2-7; 10 bases map to TRBD1. CDR1 is MNHNY and CDR2 is SVGAGI in the germline V gene (reference sequence). The junction had 6 bases not matched to a gene; V was cut back by 5 bases and J by 2 bases. The CDR3 totals 15 residues. The CDR3 nucleotides read TGTGCCAGCAGTGGCCGGGACAGGGGACCCTACGAGCAGTACTTC. Residues: CASSGRDRGPYEQYF.